This entry features one T cell receptor (beta chain) sequence. Its antigen remains unknown. The V gene's germline CDR1 is SNHLY and CDR2 FYNNEI. V gave up 5 bases and J gave up 0 bases, with 19 bases separating them. The CDR3 runs to 17 residues. These data originate in a study of T cell responses to AZD1222 COVID-19 vaccine. Study observations and caveats: Nearly half of spike-specific TCRs reportedly target unmutated variant regions. Spike-specific TCR breadth and depth were elevated following two AZD1222 doses.

Clones were sequenced by immunoSEQ multiplex PCR, and TCRdb holds only the in-frame ones, with some missing. This table has just over 80,000 clones, 90% appearing once. This sequence was found in an adult in good health. The sample was peripheral blood, taken on day 0 of AZD1222 vaccination. The rearrangement joins TRBV2 to TRBJ1-1, with a possible D match to TRBD1 (5 bases). This chain's CDR3 is CASSQLGPYIMNTEAFF. The CDR3 DNA sequence: TGTGCCAGCAGTCAACTGGGACCGTACATCATGAACACTGAAGCTTTCTTT.